This T cell receptor beta chain appears in the sequencing data of a study of blood T cell repertoires in COVID-19. Study-level information: Acute and convalescent COVID-19 samples came from the United States, Italy and Spain. T cells, B-cell-depleted T cells, or PBMCs provided the cDNA or gDNA that served as material.

Germline CDR1 SSHAT, CDR2 FNYEAQ (reference sequence). J lost 7 bases, V lost 5 bases, and 5 bases had no gene match. The CDR3 loop spans 15 amino acids. Methods used by the authors: Using reference gene primer amplification, nucleated cell counts were estimated. The table came from immunoSEQ multiplex PCR; TCRdb's copy has only in-frame clones and leaves some out. The V and J calls and the clone size are those of that table, but D and trimming were determined from the DNA. The table has some 75,000 clones, approximately 91% seen once. The chain carries TRBV7-7 and TRBJ2-1, with 13 bases fitting TRBD2. This clonotype was sampled from a man aged 65 to 85 with active or convalescent COVID-19. The sequenced sample was peripheral blood. CDR3 coding DNA: TGTGCCAGCAGCGCGATACTAGCGGGGGGGAATGAGCAGTTCTTC. Protein: CASSAILAGGNEQFF. The full variable domain, with the rest looked up from reference TRBV7-7 and TRBJ2-1, is GAGVSQSPRYKVTKRGQDVTLRCDPISSHATLYWYQQALGQGPEFLTYFNYEAQPDKSGLPSDRFSAERPEGSISTLTIQRTEQRDSAMYRCASSAILAGGNEQFFGPGTRLTVL.